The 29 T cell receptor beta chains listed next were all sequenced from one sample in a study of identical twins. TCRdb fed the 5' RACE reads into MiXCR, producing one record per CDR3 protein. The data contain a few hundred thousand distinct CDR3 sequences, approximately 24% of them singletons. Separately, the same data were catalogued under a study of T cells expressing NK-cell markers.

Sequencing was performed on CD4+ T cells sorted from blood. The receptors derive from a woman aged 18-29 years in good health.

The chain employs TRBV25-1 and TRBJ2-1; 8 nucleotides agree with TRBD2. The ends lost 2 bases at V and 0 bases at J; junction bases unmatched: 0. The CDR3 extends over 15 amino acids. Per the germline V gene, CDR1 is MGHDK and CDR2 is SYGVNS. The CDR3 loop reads CASSELAGSYNEQFF. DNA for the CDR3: TGTGCCAGCAGTGAACTAGCGGGCTCCTACAATGAGCAGTTCTTC.

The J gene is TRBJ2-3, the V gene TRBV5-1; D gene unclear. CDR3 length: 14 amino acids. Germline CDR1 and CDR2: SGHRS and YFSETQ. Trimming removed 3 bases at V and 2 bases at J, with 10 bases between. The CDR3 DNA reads TGCGCCAGCAGCTCTAGTAGGCCCACAGATACGCAGTATTTT. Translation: CASSSSRPTDTQYF.

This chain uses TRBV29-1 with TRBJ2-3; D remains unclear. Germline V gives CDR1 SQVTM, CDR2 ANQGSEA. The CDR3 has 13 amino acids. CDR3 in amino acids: CSLYGSGTDTQYF. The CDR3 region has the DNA TGCAGTCTTTACGGAAGCGGCACAGATACGCAGTATTTT.

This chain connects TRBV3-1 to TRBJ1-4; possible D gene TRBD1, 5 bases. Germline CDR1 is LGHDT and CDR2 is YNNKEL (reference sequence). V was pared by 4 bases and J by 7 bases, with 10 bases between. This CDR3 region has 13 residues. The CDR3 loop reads CASSRTSGEKLFF. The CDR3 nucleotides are TGTGCCAGCAGCCGGACAAGCGGTGAAAAACTGTTTTTT. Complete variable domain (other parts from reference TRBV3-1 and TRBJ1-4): DTAVSQTPKYLVTQMGNDKSIKCEQNLGHDTMYWYKQDSKKFLKIMFSYNNKELIINETVPNRFSPKSPDKAHLNLHINSLELGDSAVYFCASSRTSGEKLFFGSGTQLSVL.

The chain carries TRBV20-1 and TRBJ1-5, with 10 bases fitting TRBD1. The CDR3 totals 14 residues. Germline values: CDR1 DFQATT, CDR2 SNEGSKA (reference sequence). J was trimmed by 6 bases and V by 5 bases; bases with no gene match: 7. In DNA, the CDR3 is TGCAGTGCTGGTTCCGGGACAGGGGCTCAGCCCCAGCATTTT. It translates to CSAGSGTGAQPQHF.

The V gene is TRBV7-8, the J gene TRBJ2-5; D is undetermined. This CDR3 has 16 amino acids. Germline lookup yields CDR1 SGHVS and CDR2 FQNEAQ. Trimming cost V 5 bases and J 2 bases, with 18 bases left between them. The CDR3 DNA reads TGTGCCAGCAGCCAAGGGTTGGCAGTGGGGCAAGAGACCCAGTACTTC. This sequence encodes CASSQGLAVGQETQYF.

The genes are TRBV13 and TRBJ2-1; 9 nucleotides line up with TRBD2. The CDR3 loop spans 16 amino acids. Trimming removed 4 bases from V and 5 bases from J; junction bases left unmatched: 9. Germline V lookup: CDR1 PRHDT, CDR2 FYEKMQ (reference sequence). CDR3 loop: CASSSGPSGIHNEQFF. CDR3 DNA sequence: TGTGCCAGCAGCTCTGGGCCTAGCGGGATCCACAATGAGCAGTTCTTC.

CDR3 sequence (DNA): TGTGCCAGCAGAGACAGGGGTCCAGAGACCCAGTACTTC. As protein: CASRDRGPETQYF. The chain links TRBV2 to TRBJ2-5, with 8 bases identical to TRBD1. CDR3 length: 13 residues. The germline gives CDR1 SNHLY, CDR2 FYNNEI. The ends lost 6 bases at V and 4 bases at J; junction bases unmatched: 4.

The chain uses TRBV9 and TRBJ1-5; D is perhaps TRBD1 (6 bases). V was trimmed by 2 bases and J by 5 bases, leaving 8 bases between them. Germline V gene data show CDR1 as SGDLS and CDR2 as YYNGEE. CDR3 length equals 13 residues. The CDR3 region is CASSVQGHQPQHF. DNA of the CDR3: TGTGCCAGCAGCGTTCAGGGGCATCAGCCCCAGCATTTT.

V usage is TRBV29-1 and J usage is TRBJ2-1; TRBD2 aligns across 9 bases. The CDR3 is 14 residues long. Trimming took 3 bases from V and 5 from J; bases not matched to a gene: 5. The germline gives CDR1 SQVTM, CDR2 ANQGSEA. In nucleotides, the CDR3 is TGCAGCGTTGAGTACAGCGGGAGGAACAATGAGCAGTTCTTC. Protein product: CSVEYSGRNNEQFF.

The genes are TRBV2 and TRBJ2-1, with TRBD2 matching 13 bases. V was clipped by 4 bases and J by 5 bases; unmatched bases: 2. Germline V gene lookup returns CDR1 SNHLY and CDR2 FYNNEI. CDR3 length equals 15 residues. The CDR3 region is CASSVLAGGDNEQFF. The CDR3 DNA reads TGTGCCAGCAGTGTACTAGCGGGGGGGGACAATGAGCAGTTCTTC.

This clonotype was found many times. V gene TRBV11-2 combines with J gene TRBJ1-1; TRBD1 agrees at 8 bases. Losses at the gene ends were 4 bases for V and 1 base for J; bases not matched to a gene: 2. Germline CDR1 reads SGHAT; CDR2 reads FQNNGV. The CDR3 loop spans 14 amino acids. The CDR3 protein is CASSYGQGNTEAFF. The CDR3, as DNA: TGTGCCAGCAGCTACGGACAGGGGAACACTGAAGCTTTCTTT.

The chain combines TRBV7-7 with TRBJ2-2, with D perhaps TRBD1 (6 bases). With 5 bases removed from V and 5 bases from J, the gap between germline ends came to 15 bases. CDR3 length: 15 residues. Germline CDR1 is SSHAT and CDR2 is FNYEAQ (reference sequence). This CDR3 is CASSDTGIRTGELFF. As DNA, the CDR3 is TGTGCCAGCAGCGATACAGGGATTAGGACCGGGGAGCTGTTTTTT.

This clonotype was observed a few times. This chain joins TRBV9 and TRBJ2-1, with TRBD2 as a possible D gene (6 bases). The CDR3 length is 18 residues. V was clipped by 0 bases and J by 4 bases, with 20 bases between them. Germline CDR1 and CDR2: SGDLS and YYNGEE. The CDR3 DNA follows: TGTGCCAGCAGCGTAGATGGGCGTATCAGGGCGGGATACAATGAGCAGTTCTTC. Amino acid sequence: CASSVDGRIRAGYNEQFF.

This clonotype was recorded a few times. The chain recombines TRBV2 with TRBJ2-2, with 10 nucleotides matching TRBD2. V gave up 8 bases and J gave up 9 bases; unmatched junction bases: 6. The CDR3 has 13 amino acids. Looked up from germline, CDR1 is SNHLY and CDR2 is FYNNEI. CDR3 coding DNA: TGTGCCAGCGTAGCGGGAGGAAACTGGGAGCTGTTTTTT. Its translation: CASVAGGNWELFF.

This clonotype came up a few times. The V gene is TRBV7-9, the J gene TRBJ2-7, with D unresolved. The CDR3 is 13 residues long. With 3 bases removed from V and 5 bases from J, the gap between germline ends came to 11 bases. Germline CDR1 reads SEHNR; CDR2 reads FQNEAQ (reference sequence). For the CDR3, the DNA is TGTGCCAGCAGCTTGGGGTATATGGACGAGCAGTACTTC. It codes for CASSLGYMDEQYF.

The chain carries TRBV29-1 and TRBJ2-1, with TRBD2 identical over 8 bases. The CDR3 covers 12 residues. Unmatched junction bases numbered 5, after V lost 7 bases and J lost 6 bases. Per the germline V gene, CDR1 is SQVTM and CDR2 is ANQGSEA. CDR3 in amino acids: CSGEGLVNEQFF. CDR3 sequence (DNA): TGCAGCGGGGAGGGACTAGTCAATGAGCAGTTCTTC.

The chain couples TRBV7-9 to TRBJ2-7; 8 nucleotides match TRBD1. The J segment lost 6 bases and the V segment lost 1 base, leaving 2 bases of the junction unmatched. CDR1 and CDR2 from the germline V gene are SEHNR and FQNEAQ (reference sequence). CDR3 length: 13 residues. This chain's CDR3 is CASSLDRGSEQYF. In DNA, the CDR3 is TGTGCCAGCAGCTTAGACAGGGGGTCCGAGCAGTACTTC.

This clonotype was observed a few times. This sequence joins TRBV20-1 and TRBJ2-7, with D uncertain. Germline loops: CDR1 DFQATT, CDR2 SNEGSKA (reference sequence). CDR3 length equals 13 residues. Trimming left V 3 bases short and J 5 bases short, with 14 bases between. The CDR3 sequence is CSASPRRGDEQYF. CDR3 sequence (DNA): TGCAGTGCTAGTCCACGTAGAGGCGACGAGCAGTACTTC.

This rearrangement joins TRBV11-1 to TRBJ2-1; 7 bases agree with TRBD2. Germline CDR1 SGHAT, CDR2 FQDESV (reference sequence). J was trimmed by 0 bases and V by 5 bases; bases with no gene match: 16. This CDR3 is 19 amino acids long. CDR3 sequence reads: CASSPPRVGRVSSYNEQFF. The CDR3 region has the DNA TGTGCCAGCAGCCCCCCGCGCGTAGGGAGGGTGAGCTCCTACAATGAGCAGTTCTTC.

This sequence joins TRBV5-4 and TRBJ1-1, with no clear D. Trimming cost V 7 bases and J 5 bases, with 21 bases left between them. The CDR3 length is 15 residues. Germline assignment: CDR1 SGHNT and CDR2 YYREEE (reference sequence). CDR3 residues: CASGIDAEPRTEAFF. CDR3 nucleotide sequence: TGTGCCAGCGGCATCGATGCCGAGCCCAGGACTGAAGCTTTCTTT.

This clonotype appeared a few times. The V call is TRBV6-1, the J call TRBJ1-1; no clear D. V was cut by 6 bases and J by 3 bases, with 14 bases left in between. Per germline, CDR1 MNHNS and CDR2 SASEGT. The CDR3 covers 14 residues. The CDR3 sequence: CASSLDGRDTEAFF. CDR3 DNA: TGTGCCAGCAGCTTGGACGGACGGGACACTGAAGCTTTCTTT.

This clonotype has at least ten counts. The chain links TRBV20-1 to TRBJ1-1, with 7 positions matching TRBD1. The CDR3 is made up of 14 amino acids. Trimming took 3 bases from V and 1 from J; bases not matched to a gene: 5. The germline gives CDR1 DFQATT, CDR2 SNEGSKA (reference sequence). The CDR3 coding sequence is TGCAGTGCTAGCCCCTACAGGGGGAACACTGAAGCTTTCTTT. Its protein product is CSASPYRGNTEAFF.

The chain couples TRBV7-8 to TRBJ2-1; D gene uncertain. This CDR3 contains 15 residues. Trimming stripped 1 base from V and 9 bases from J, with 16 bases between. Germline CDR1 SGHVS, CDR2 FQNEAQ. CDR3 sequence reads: CASSLESLDAVEQFF. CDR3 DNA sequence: TGTGCCAGCAGCTTAGAGTCTCTTGATGCGGTTGAGCAGTTCTTC.

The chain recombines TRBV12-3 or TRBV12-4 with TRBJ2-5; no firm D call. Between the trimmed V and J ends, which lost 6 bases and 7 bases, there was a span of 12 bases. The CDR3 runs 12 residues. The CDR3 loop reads CASRPASGTQYF. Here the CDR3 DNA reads TGTGCCAGCAGGCCGGCTTCCGGGACCCAGTACTTC.

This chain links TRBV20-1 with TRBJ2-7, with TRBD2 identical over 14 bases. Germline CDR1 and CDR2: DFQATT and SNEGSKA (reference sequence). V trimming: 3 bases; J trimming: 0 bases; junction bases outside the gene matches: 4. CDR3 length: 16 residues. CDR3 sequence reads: CSASRTSGGSSYEQYF. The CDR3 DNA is TGCAGTGCTAGTCGGACTAGCGGGGGGAGCTCCTACGAGCAGTACTTC.

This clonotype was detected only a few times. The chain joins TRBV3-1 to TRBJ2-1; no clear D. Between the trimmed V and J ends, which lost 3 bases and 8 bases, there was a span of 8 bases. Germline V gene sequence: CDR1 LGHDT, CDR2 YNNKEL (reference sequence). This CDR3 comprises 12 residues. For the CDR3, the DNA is TGTGCCAGCAGCCACTTAGCCGATGAGCAGTTCTTC. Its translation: CASSHLADEQFF.

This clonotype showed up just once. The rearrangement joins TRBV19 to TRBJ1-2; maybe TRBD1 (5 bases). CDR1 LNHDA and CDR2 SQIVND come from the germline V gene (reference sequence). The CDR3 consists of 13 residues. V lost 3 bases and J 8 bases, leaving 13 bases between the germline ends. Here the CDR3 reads CASSIGPKGGYTF. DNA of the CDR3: TGTGCCAGTAGTATCGGACCGAAGGGGGGCTACACCTTC.

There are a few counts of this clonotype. The CDR3 is CAWGSGNEQFF. CDR3 in DNA: TGTGCCTGGGGTTCTGGGAATGAGCAGTTCTTC. This sequence joins TRBV30 and TRBJ2-1; unclear D gene. The CDR3 totals 11 residues. The ends were cut back, 5 bases at V and 7 bases at J, with 9 bases in the middle. CDR1 and CDR2 (germline): GTSNPN, SVGIG (reference sequence).